This T cell receptor (beta chain) was sequenced for a study of early T cells in non-severe SARS-CoV-2 infection. About the research overall: The sequenced material was bulk RNA from unsorted whole blood, and its chains were unpaired.

Only a few counts were recorded for this clonotype. The antigen is undetermined. Researchers tagged individual cDNA molecules with unique molecular identifiers. In TCRdb, the 5' RACE reads were re-called with MiXCR into one record per CDR3 protein. Among around 29,000 distinct CDR3 sequences listed, roughly a tenth were seen once. The study, taken as a whole, reports: There was a bias toward anti-spike CD8 responses in VDJdb matching, which missed private and CD4 specificities.

The V gene lost 5 bases and the J gene lost 5 bases, with 10 bases spanning the gap. The CDR3 consists of 12 residues. Germline loops: CDR1 SEHNR, CDR2 FQNEAQ (reference sequence). The genes are TRBV7-9 and TRBJ2-7, with D uncertain. Sequencing was done on a sample of whole blood. This TCR came from an adult who was a healthcare worker with PCR-confirmed SARS-CoV-2 infection or an uninfected control (not recorded which). This CDR3 reads CASSQRRDEQYF. CDR3 in DNA: TGTGCCAGCAGCCAGCGCCGGGACGAGCAGTACTTC.